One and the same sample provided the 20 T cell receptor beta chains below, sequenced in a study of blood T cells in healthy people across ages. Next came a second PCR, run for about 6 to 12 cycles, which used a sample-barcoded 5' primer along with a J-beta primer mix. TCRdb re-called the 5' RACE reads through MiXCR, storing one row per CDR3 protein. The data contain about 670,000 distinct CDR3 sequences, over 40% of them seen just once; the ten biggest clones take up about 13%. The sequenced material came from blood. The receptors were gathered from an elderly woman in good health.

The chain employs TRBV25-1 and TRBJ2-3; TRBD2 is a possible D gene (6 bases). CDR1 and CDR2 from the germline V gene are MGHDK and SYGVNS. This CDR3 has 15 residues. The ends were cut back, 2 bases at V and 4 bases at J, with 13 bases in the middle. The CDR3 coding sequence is TGTGCCAGCAGTGAACCCCCCGGGACTTCAGATACGCAGTATTTT. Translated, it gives CASSEPPGTSDTQYF.

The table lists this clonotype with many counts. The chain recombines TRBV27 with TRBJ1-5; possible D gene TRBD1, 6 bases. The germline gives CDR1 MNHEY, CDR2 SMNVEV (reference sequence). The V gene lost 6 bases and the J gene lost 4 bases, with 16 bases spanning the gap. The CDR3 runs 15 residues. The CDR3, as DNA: TGTGCCAGCAGCCCAGGGGTACAAGGAAATCAGCCCCAGCATTTT. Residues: CASSPGVQGNQPQHF.

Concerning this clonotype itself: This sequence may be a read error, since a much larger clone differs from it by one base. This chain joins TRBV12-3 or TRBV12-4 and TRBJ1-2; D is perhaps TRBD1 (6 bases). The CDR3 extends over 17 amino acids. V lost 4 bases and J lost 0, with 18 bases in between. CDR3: CASSSPRTELANYGYTF. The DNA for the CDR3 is TGTGCCAGCAGTTCCCCGCGGACAGAGCTTGCTAACTATGGCTACACCTTC.

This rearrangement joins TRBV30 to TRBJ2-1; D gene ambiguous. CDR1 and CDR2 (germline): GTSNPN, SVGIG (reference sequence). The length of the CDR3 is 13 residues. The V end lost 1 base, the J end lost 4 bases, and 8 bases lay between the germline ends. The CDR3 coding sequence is TGTGCCTGGAGTGGTCAAGCATACAATGAGCAGTTCTTC. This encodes CAWSGQAYNEQFF.

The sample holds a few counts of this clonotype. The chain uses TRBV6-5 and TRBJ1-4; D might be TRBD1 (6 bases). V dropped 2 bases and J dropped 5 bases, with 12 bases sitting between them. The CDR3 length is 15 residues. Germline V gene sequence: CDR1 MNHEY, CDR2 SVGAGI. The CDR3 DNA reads TGTGCCAGCAGTTACGGCAGGGGAAGAAATGAAAAACTGTTTTTT. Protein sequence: CASSYGRGRNEKLFF.

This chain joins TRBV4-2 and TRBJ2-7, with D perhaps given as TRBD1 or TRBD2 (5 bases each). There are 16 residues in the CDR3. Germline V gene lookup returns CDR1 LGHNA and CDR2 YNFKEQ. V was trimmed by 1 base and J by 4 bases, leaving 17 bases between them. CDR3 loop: CASSQGLGLGEYEQYF. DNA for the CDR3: TGTGCCAGCAGCCAAGGACTCGGGTTAGGGGAGTACGAGCAGTACTTC.

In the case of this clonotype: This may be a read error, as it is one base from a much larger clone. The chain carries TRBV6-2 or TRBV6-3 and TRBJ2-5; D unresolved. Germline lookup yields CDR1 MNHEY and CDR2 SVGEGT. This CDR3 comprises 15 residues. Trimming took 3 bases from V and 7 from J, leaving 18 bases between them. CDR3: CASSYLGYAFGTQYF. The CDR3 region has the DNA TGTGCCAGCAGTTATTTGGGCTACGCTTTTGGGACCCAGTACTTC.

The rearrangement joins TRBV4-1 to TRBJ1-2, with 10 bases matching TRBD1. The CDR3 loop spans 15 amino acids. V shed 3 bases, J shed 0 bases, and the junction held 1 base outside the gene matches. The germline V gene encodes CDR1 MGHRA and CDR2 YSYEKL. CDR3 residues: CASSQGQGTNYGYTF. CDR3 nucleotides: TGCGCCAGCAGCCAGGGACAGGGGACTAACTATGGCTACACCTTC.

The CDR3: CASSLAAGGPADTQYF. The DNA of the CDR3 is TGTGCCAGCAGCTTAGCGGCGGGAGGGCCCGCAGATACGCAGTATTTT. V gene TRBV7-2 combines with J gene TRBJ2-3; TRBD2 aligns across 9 bases. Trimming at V came to 0 bases and at J to 4 bases, leaving 5 bases not matched to a gene. CDR3 size: 16 residues. Germline V CDR1 and CDR2: SGHTA, FQGNSA.

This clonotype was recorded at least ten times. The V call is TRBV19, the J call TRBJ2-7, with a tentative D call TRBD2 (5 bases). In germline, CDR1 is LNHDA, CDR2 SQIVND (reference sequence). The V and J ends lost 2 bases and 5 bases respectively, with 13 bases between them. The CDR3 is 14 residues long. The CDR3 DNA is TGTGCCAGTAGTATAAGGGAGCCCTACCACGAGCAGTACTTC. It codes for CASSIREPYHEQYF. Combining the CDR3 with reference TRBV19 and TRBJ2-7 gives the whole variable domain DGGITQSPKYLFRKEGQNVTLSCEQNLNHDAMYWYRQDPGQGLRLIYYSQIVNDFQKGDIAEGYSVSREKKESFPLTVTSAQKNPTAFYLCASSIREPYHEQYFGPGTRLTVT.

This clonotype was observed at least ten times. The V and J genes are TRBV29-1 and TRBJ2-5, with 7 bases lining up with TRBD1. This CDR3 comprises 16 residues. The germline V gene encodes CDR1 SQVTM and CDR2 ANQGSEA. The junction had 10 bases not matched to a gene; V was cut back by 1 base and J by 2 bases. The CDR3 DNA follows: TGCAGCGTTGAAGGAAGAGGTGGGGACAGTCAAGAGACCCAGTACTTC. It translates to CSVEGRGGDSQETQYF. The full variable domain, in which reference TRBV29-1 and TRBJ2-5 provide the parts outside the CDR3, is SAVISQKPSRDICQRGTSLTIQCQVDSQVTMMFWYRQQPGQSLTLIATANQGSEATYESGFVIDKFPISRPNLTFSTLTVSNMSPEDSSIYLCSVEGRGGDSQETQYFGPGTRLLVL.

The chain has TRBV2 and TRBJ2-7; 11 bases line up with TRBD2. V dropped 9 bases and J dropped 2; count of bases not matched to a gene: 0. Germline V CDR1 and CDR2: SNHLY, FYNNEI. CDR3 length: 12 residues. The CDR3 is CASSGRAYEQYF. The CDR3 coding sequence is TGTGCCAGTAGCGGGAGGGCCTACGAGCAGTACTTC.

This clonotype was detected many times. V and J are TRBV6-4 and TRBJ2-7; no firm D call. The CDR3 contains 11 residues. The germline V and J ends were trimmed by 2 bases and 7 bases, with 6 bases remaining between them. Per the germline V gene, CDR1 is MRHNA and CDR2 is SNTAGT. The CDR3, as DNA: TGTGCCAGCAGTGACGTTGGGGAGCAGTACTTC. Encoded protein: CASSDVGEQYF.

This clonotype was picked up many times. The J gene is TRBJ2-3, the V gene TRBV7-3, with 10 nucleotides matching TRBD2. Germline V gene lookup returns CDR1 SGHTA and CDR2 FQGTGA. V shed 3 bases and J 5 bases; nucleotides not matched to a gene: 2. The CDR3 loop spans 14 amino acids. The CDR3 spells CASSFSGRGDTQYF. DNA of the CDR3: TGTGCCAGCAGCTTCAGCGGGAGGGGAGATACGCAGTATTTT.

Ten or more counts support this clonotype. In DNA form, the CDR3 reads TGCAGTGCTGAAGCCGAACTAAAACGGGGACTCGGGAGCAATGAGCAGTTCTTC. Protein sequence: CSAEAELKRGLGSNEQFF. The V and J genes are TRBV20-1 and TRBJ2-1; D is possibly TRBD2 (6 bases). The CDR3 loop spans 18 amino acids. V lost 5 bases, J lost 6 bases, and 29 bases lay in between. Per the germline V gene, CDR1 is DFQATT and CDR2 is SNEGSKA (reference sequence).

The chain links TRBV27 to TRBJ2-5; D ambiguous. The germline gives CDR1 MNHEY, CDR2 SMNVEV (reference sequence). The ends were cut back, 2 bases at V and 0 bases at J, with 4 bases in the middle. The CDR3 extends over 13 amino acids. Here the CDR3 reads CASSLNDQETQYF. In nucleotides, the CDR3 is TGTGCCAGCAGTTTAAACGACCAAGAGACCCAGTACTTC.

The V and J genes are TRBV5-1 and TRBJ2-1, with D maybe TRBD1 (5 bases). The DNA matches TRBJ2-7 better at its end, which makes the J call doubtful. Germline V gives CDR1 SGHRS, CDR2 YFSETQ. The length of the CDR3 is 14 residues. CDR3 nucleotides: TGCGCCAGCACTAGGGCAGGGTCCTACAATGAGCAGTACTTC. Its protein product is CASTRAGSYNEQYF.

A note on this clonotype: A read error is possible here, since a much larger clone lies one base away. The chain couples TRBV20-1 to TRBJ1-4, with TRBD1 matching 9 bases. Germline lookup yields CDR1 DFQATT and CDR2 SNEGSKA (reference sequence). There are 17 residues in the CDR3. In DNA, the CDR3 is TGCAGTGCTAGCACCACAGGGGGCGGGCACTCTAATGAAGAACTGTTTTTT. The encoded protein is CSASTTGGGHSNEELFF.

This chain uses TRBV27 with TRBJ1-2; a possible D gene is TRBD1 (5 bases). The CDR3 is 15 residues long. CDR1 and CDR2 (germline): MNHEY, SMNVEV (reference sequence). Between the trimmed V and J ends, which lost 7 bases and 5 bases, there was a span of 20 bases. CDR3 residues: CASTLSPSGGYGYTF. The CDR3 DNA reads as TGTGCCAGCACTCTCAGCCCGAGCGGGGGGTATGGCTACACCTTC.

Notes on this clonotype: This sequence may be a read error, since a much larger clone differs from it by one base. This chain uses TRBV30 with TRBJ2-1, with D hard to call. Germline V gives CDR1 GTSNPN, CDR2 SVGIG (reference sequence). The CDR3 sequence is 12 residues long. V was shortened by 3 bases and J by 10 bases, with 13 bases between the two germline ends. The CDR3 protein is CAWSQESYEQFF. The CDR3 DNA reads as TGTGCCTGGAGCCAGGAATCGTACGAGCAGTTCTTC.